One and the same sample provided the 8 T cell receptor beta chains below, sequenced in a study of blood T cell repertoires in COVID-19. Profiled with immunoSEQ multiplex PCR; TCRdb holds only in-frame clones, not every one. The repertoire has 250,000 to 300,000 clones, around 82% of them found once; the top ten carry around 3.6%. The sample comprised PBMCs or T cells enriched from blood (not recorded which). The receptor set was obtained from a man in his fifties who had recovered from COVID-19.

This chain links TRBV28 with TRBJ1-2; 7 bases map to TRBD1. Germline V CDR1 and CDR2: MDHEN, SYDVKM. Unmatched junction bases numbered 7, after V lost 5 bases and J lost 4 bases. CDR3 length equals 14 residues. In DNA form, the CDR3 reads TGTGCCAGCAGTCCCCTGGGACAGACCTATGGCTACACCTTC. Amino acids: CASSPLGQTYGYTF.

The sample holds a few counts of this clone. The genes are TRBV19 and TRBJ1-2; 10 nucleotides align to TRBD1. The CDR3 sequence is 14 residues long. V lost 4 bases, J lost 7 bases, and 6 bases stayed unmatched. The germline gives CDR1 LNHDA, CDR2 SQIVND (reference sequence). In nucleotides, the CDR3 is TGTGCCAGTAGTAAACCCGGACAGGGGGGTGGCTACACCTTC. Residues: CASSKPGQGGGYTF.

This clone was seen once. The chain links TRBV7-8 to TRBJ1-5; the match to TRBD1 covers 11 bases. The V gene's germline CDR1 is SGHVS and CDR2 FQNEAQ. This CDR3 has 15 amino acids. J was trimmed by 4 bases and V by 5 bases; bases with no gene match: 4. The CDR3 loop is CASSPGTGGNQPQHF. The CDR3 DNA is TGTGCCAGCAGCCCCGGGACAGGGGGGAATCAGCCCCAGCATTTT.

The chain is built from TRBV18 and TRBJ2-7; 9 bases agree with TRBD2. J lost 0 bases, V lost 6 bases, and 6 bases had no gene match. This CDR3 has 15 residues. Germline V lookup: CDR1 KGHSH, CDR2 LQKENI. The CDR3 bases are TGTGCCAGCTCGCCTAGCGGGGAAAGCTCCTACGAGCAGTACTTC. Its translation is CASSPSGESSYEQYF.

There are a few counts of this clone. The rearrangement uses TRBV5-1 and TRBJ1-3; the D gene is possibly TRBD1 (6 bases). Germline lookup yields CDR1 SGHRS and CDR2 YFSETQ. The V end lost 0 bases, the J end lost 3 bases, and 13 bases lay between the germline ends. The length of the CDR3 is 16 residues. The CDR3 sequence: CASSLARGAGGNTIYF. The CDR3 DNA reads as TGCGCCAGCAGCTTGGCCAGGGGCGCAGGTGGAAACACCATATATTTT.

This sequence joins TRBV5-6 and TRBJ1-1; 9 bases are a match to TRBD1. The length of the CDR3 is 16 residues. J lost 5 bases, V lost 0 bases, and 8 bases had no gene match. Per the germline V gene, CDR1 is SGHDT and CDR2 is YYEEEE. The CDR3, as DNA: TGTGCCAGCAGCTTGGGACAGGGGGATCGATTTACTGAAGCTTTCTTT. Protein sequence: CASSLGQGDRFTEAFF.

CDR3 amino acids: CASRNPGLASGELFF. The CDR3 nucleotides read TGTGCCAGCAGAAACCCGGGACTAGCGTCTGGGGAGCTGTTTTTT. This chain uses TRBV6-5 with TRBJ2-2; TRBD2 matches at 10 bases. Germline V lookup: CDR1 MNHEY, CDR2 SVGAGI. The CDR3 runs to 15 residues. V was pared by 6 bases and J by 8 bases, with 9 bases of the junction left unmatched.

The J gene is TRBJ2-5, the V gene TRBV18, with TRBD2 identical over 8 bases. With V trimmed by 3 bases and J by 1 base, 4 bases remained unmatched. Germline V gene data show CDR1 as KGHSH and CDR2 as LQKENI. This CDR3 region has 15 residues. CDR3: CASSPLAGGQETQYF. As DNA, the CDR3 is TGTGCCAGCTCACCCCTTGCGGGGGGCCAAGAGACCCAGTACTTC.